One and the same sample provided the 11 T cell receptor beta chains below, sequenced in a study of T-cell memory formation after mild COVID-19. One entry per CDR3 protein results from TCRdb running MiXCR on the 5' RACE reads. The sample includes fewer than 350,000 distinct CDR3 sequences, under 8.5% seen only once; the top ten take under 25%. What was sequenced was PBMCs or a T cell subset sorted from them (not recorded which). The receptors were sampled from a man between 18 and 29 years old who had mild COVID-19 (a few samples of this study predate the infection). Cell type and time point are not known.

This sequence joins TRBV7-2 and TRBJ1-6; D uncertain. CDR3 length: 16 amino acids. Germline V lookup: CDR1 SGHTA, CDR2 FQGNSA. V was pared by 5 bases and J by 6 bases, with 17 bases between. CDR3 nucleotide sequence: TGTGCCAGCAGCCCACCCGTTGGAGGTCTTAATTCACCCCTCCACTTT. Its translation is CASSPPVGGLNSPLHF.

The chain is built from TRBV20-1 and TRBJ2-1, with D perhaps matching TRBD1 or TRBD2 (6 bases each). Germline V gives CDR1 DFQATT, CDR2 SNEGSKA (reference sequence). The CDR3 spans 11 residues. The ends were cut back, 4 bases at V and 8 bases at J, with 9 bases in the middle. CDR3 region: CSAKGGYEQFF. CDR3 nucleotide sequence: TGCAGTGCTAAGGGGGGCTATGAGCAGTTCTTC.

The chain recombines TRBV6-2 or TRBV6-3 with TRBJ2-1; 9 nucleotides agree with TRBD1. The CDR3 spans 15 residues. With 1 base clipped from V and 10 bases from J, the junction kept 8 bases outside the gene matches. Germline V gene sequence: CDR1 MNHEY, CDR2 SVGEGT. CDR3 residues: CASSYWDRERGEQFF. The CDR3 bases are TGTGCCAGCAGTTACTGGGACAGGGAAAGGGGAGAGCAGTTCTTC.

The chain couples TRBV7-9 to TRBJ1-6; no reliable D call. V was shortened by 4 bases and J by 2 bases, with 12 bases between the two germline ends. The CDR3 length is 16 residues. Per germline, CDR1 SEHNR and CDR2 FQNEAQ (reference sequence). The CDR3 spells CASSYWIVAYNSPLHF. In DNA, the CDR3 is TGTGCCAGCAGCTATTGGATCGTCGCCTATAATTCACCCCTCCACTTT.

The sample holds a few counts of this clonotype. This sequence joins TRBV9 and TRBJ1-3; D remains ambiguous. The length of the CDR3 is 16 residues. V shed 0 bases and J shed 0 bases, with 10 bases lying between them. The germline V gene encodes CDR1 SGDLS and CDR2 YYNGEE. The CDR3 region is CASSVGVDLSGNTIYF. The CDR3 bases are TGTGCCAGCAGCGTAGGGGTAGACCTCTCTGGAAACACCATATATTTT.

The chain is built from TRBV7-2 and TRBJ1-2, with D possibly TRBD1 on 5 matching bases. V was pared by 5 bases and J by 3 bases, with 10 bases between. CDR3 length equals 13 residues. Germline V gene data show CDR1 as SGHTA and CDR2 as FQGNSA. The CDR3, as DNA: TGTGCCAGCAGCCCCAGGGCGGACTATGGCTACACCTTC. Encoded protein: CASSPRADYGYTF.

V is TRBV7-2 and J is TRBJ2-7, with a weak D call TRBD2 (6 bases). The CDR3 consists of 14 residues. In germline, CDR1 is SGHTA, CDR2 FQGNSA. Trimming removed 5 bases from V and 1 base from J, with 12 bases in between. The CDR3 bases are TGTGCCAGCAGCGTAGGGGCGGGGTCCTACGAGCAGTACTTC. It yields the protein CASSVGAGSYEQYF.

The chain couples TRBV7-9 to TRBJ1-2, with TRBD1 as a possible D gene (6 bases). CDR1 is SEHNR and CDR2 is FQNEAQ in the germline V gene (reference sequence). This CDR3 contains 15 residues. V was shortened by 5 bases and J by 3 bases, with 16 bases between the two germline ends. CDR3 sequence reads: CASSLDRTTYYGYTF. DNA of the CDR3: TGTGCCAGCAGCCTGGACAGAACAACCTACTATGGCTACACCTTC.

The table lists this clonotype with many counts. This chain joins TRBV6-5 and TRBJ2-3; no reliable D call. The CDR3 sequence is 14 residues long. Trimming pared 2 bases from V and 5 bases from J, leaving 11 bases between. Germline V CDR1 and CDR2: MNHEY, SVGAGI. CDR3 sequence (DNA): TGTGCCAGCAGTTACGTAGGGTTGGTAGATACGCAGTATTTT. Translated, it gives CASSYVGLVDTQYF.

Only a few counts were recorded for this clonotype. The CDR3 DNA reads as TGTGCCAGCTCGGGACTAGCATTGGATACGCAGTATTTT. Encoded protein: CASSGLALDTQYF. The chain recombines TRBV2 with TRBJ2-3; 9 bases line up with TRBD2. The germline V gene has CDR1 SNHLY and CDR2 FYNNEI. The CDR3 covers 13 residues. V lost 8 bases to trimming and J lost 6 bases; unmatched junction nucleotides: 6.

This clonotype was picked up many times. CDR3 coding DNA: TGTGCCAGCAGATCCCAGGGGACCGGGGAGCTGTTTTTT. It is translated as CASRSQGTGELFF. The V and J genes are TRBV6-2 or TRBV6-3 and TRBJ2-2; D is possibly TRBD1 (6 bases). Trimming took off 6 bases at V and 5 bases at J, with 10 bases between the two ends. This CDR3 region has 13 residues. The V gene's germline CDR1 is MNHEY and CDR2 SVGEGT.